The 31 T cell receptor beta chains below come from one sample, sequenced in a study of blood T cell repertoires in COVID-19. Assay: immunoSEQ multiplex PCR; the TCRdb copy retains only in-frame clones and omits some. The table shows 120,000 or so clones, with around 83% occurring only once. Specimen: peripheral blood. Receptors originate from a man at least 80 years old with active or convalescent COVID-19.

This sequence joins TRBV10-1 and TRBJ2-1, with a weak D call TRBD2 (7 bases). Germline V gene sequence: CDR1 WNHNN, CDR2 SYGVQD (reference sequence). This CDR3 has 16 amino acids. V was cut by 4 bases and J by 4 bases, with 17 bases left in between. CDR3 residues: CASSGVRGGGYNEQFF. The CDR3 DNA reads TGCGCCAGCAGTGGGGTCAGGGGAGGGGGTTACAATGAGCAGTTCTTC.

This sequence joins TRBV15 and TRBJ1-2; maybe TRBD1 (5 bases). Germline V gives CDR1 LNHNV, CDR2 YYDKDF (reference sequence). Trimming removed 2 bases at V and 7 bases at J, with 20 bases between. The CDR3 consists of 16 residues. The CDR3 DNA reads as TGTGCCACCAGCAGACGGGGAGGGGAAAGGGACGGTGGCTACACCTTC. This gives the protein CATSRRGGERDGGYTF.

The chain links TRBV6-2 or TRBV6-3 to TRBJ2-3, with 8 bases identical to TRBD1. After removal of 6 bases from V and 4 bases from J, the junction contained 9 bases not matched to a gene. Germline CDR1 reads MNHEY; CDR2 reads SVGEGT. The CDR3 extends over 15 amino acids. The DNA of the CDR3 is TGTGCCAGCAGCAACACTCCAGGGGGCGCAGATACGCAGTATTTT. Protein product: CASSNTPGGADTQYF.

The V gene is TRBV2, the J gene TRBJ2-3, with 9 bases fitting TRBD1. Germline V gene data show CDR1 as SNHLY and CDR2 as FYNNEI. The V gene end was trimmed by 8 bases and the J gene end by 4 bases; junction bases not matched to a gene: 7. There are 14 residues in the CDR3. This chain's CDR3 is CASRDRVYADTQYF. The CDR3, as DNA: TGTGCCAGCCGGGACAGGGTTTATGCAGATACGCAGTATTTT.

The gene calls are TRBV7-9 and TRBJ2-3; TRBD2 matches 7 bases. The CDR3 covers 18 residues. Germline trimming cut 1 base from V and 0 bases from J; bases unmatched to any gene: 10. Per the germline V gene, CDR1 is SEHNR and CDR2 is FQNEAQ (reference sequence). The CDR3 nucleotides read TGTGCCAGCAGCTTAGGCCGGGAGTGGCGGGGGAGCACAGATACGCAGTATTTT. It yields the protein CASSLGREWRGSTDTQYF.

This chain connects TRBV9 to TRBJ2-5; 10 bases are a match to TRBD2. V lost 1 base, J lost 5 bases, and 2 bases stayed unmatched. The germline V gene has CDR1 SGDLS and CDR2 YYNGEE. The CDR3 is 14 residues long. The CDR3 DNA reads TGTGCCAGCAGCGTACTAGCGGGGGCTGAGACCCAGTACTTC. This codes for CASSVLAGAETQYF.

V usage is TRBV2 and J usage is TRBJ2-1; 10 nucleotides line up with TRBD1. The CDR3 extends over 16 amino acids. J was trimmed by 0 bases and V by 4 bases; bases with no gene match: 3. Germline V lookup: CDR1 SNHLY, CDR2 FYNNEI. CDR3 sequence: CASSGGQGSSYNEQFF. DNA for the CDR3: TGTGCCAGCAGTGGGGGACAGGGGAGCTCCTACAATGAGCAGTTCTTC.

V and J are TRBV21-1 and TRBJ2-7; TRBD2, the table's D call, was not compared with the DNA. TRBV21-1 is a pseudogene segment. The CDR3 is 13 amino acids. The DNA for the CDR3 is TGTGCCAGCAGCCCGCGCCTCGCCCACGAGCAGTACTTC. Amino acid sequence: CASSPRLAHEQYF.

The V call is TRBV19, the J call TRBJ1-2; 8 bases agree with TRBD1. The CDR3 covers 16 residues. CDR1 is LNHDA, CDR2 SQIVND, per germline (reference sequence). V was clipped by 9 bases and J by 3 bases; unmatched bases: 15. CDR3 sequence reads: CASTPGGQGAYYGYTF. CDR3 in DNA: TGTGCCAGCACACCAGGCGGGCAGGGGGCTTACTATGGCTACACCTTC.

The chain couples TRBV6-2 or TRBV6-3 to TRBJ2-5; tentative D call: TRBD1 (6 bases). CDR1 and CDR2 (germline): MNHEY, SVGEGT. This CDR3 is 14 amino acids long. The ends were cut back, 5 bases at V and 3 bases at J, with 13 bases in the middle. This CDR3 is CASSSRRGEETQYF. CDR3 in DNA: TGTGCCAGCAGTAGCCGCAGGGGAGAAGAGACCCAGTACTTC.

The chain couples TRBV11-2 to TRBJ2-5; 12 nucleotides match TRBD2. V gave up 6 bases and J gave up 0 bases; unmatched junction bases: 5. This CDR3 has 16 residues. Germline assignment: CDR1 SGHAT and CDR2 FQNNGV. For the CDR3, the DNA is TGTGCCAGCAGTAGACTAGCGGGGGAATACCAAGAGACCCAGTACTTC. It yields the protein CASSRLAGEYQETQYF.

CDR3 DNA sequence: TGCGCCAGCAGCTTGGCTGAGGGACAGGGAGGGAGTTCACCCCTCCACTTT. As protein: CASSLAEGQGGSSPLHF. J is TRBJ1-6 and V is TRBV5-1; TRBD1 matches at 9 bases. This CDR3 contains 17 residues. V shed 0 bases and J 9 bases; nucleotides not matched to a gene: 10. The V gene's germline CDR1 is SGHRS and CDR2 YFSETQ. The whole variable domain, filled in from reference TRBV5-1 and TRBJ1-6, reads KAGVTQTPRYLIKTRGQQVTLSCSPISGHRSVSWYQQTPGQGLQFLFEYFSETQRNKGNFPGRFSGRQFSNSRSEMNVSTLELGDSALYLCASSLAEGQGGSSPLHFGNGTRLTVT.

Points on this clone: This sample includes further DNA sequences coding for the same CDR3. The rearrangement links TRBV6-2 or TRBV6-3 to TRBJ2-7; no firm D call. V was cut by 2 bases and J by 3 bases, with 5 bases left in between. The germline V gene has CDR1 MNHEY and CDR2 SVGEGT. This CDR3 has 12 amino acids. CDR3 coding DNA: TGTGCCAGCAGTTACAGCAACTACGAGCAGTACTTC. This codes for CASSYSNYEQYF.

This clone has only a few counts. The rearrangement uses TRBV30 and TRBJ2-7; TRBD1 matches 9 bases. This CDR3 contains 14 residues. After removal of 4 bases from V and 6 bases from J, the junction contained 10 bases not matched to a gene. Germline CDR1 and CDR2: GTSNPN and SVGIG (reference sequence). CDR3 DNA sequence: TGTGCCTGGACCCTGGACAGGGGAAATTCCGAGCAGTACTTC. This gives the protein CAWTLDRGNSEQYF.

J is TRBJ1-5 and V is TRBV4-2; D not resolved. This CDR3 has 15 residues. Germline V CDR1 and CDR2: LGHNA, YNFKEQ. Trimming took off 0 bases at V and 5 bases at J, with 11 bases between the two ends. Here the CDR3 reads CASSQDAGGYQPQHF. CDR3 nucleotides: TGTGCCAGCAGCCAAGATGCAGGAGGGTATCAGCCCCAGCATTTT.

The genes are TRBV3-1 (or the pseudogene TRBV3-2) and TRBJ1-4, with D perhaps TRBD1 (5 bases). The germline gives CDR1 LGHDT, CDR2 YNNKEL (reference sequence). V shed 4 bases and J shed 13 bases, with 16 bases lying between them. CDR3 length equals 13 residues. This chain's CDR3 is CASSRSQATALFF. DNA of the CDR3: TGTGCCAGCAGCCGCAGCCAGGCGACAGCACTGTTTTTT.

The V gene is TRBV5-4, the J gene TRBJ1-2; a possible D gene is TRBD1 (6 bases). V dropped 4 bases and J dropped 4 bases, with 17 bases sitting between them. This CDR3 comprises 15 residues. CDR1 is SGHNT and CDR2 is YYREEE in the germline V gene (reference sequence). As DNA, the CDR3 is TGTGCCAGCAGCCCGAGGGGGGGTGGCGGCTATGGCTACACCTTC. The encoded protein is CASSPRGGGGYGYTF.

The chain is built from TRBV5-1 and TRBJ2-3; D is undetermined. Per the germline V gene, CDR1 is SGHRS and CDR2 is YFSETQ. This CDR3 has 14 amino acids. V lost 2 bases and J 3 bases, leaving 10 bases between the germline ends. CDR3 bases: TGCGCCAGCAGCTTAGAACAACAGACAGATACGCAGTATTTT. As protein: CASSLEQQTDTQYF.

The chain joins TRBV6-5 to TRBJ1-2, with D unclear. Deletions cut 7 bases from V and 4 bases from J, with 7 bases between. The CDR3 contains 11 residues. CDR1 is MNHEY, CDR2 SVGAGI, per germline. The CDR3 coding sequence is TGTGCCAGCACGGCAGGCTATGGCTACACCTTC. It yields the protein CASTAGYGYTF.

The CDR3 region has the DNA TGTGCCAGTAGTGTTGGACAGGGCCCTCAGCCCCAGCATTTT. It translates to CASSVGQGPQPQHF. V and J are TRBV19 and TRBJ1-5; 8 bases are a match to TRBD1. The germline V gene has CDR1 LNHDA and CDR2 SQIVND (reference sequence). The CDR3 loop spans 14 amino acids. The trim removed 5 bases at V and 6 bases at J, leaving 6 bases unmatched.

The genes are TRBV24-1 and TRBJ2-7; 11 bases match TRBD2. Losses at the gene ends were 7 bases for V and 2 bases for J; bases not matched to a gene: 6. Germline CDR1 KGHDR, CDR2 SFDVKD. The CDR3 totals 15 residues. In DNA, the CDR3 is TGTGCCACCAGCCCATCGACTAGCGGGGCCTACGAGCAGTACTTC. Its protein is CATSPSTSGAYEQYF.

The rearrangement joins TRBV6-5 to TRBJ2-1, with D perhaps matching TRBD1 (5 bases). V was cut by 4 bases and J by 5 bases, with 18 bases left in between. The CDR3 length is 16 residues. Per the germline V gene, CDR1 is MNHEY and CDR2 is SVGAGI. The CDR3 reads CASSSEQALENNEQFF. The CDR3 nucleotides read TGTGCCAGCAGTTCGGAACAGGCCCTCGAAAACAATGAGCAGTTCTTC.

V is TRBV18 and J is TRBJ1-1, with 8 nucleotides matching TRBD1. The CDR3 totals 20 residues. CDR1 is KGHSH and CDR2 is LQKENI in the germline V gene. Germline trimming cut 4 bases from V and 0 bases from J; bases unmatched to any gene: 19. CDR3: CASSLYTLQGATPLNTEAFF. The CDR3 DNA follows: TGTGCCAGCTCACTATACACCCTTCAGGGGGCGACCCCGCTGAACACTGAAGCTTTCTTT.

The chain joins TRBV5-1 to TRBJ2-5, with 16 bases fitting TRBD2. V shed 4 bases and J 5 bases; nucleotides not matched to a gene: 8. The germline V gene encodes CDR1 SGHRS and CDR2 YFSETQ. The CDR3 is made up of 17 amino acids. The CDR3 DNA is TGCGCCAGCAGCCCCTCCGGGACTAGCGGGGGGGCTGAGACCCAGTACTTC. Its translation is CASSPSGTSGGAETQYF.

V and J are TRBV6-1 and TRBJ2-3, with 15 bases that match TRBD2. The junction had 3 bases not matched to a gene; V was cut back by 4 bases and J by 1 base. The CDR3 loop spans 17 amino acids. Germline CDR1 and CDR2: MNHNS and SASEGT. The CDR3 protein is CASSAGLAGGGTDTQYF. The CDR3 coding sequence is TGTGCCAGCAGTGCGGGACTAGCGGGGGGAGGCACAGATACGCAGTATTTT.

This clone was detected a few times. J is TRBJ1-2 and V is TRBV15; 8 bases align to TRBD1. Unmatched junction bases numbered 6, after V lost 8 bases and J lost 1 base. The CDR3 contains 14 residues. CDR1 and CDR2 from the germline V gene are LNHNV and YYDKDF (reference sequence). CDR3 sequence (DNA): TGTGCCACCTCGCCGGGACAGGTTAACTATGGCTACACCTTC. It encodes CATSPGQVNYGYTF.

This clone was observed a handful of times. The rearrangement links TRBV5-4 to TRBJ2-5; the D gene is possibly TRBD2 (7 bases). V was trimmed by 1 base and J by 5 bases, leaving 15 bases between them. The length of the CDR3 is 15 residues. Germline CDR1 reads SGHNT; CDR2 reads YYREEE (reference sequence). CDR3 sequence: CASSLTGGPVETQYF. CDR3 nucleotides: TGTGCCAGCAGCTTGACCGGGGGGCCAGTGGAGACCCAGTACTTC.

Here the CDR3 DNA reads TGTGCCAGTAGTATACAGGTTTTCTATGGCTACACCTTC. It specifies CASSIQVFYGYTF. The chain has TRBV19 and TRBJ1-2; D remains ambiguous. The CDR3 has 13 residues. Germline CDR1 LNHDA, CDR2 SQIVND (reference sequence). The V and J ends lost 2 bases and 4 bases respectively, with 8 bases between them.

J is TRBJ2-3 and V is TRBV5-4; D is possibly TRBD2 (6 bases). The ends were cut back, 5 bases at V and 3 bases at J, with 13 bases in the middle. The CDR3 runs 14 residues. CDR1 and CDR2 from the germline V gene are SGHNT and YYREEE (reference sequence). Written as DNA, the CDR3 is TGTGCCAGCAGTTTTGGAGGGGTAACAGATACGCAGTATTTT. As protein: CASSFGGVTDTQYF.

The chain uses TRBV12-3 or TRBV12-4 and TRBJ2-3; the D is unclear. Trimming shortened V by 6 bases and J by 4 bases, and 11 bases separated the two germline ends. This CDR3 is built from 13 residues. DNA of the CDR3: TGTGCCAGCAGCGTATTAGTCTCAGATACGCAGTATTTT. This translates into CASSVLVSDTQYF.

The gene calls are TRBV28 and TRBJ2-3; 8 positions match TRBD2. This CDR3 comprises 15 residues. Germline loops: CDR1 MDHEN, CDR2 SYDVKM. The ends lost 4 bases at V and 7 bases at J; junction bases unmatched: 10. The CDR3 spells CASSSTTRGAHTQYF. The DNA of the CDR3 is TGTGCCAGCAGTTCCACTACGCGGGGGGCCCATACGCAGTATTTT.